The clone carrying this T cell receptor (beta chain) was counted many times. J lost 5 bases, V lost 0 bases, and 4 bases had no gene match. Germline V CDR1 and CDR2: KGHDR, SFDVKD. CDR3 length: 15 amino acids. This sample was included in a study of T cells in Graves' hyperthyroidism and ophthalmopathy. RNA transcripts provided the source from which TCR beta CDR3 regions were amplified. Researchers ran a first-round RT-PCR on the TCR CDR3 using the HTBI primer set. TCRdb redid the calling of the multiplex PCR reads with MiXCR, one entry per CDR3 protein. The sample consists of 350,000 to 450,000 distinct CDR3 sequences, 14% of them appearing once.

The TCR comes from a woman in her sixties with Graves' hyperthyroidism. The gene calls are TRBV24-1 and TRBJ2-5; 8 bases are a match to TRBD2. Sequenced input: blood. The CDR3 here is CATSDLARGGETQYF. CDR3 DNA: TGTGCCACCAGTGATTTGGCCCGCGGGGGGGAGACCCAGTACTTC.